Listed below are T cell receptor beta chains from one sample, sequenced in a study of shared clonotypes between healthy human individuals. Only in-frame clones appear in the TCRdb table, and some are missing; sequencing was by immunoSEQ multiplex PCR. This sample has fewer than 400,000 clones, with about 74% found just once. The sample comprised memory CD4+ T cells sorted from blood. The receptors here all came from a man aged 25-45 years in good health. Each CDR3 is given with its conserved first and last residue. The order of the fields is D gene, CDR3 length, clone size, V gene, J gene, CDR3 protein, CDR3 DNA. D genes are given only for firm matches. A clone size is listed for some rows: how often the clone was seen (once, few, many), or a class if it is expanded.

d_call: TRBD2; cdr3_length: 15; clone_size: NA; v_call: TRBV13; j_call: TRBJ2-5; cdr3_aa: CASSFGLAAQETQYF; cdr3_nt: TGTGCCAGCAGTTTTGGACTAGCGGCACAAGAGACCCAGTACTTC
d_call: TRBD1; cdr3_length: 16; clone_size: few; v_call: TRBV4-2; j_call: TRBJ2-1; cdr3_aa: CASSQGDRAFYNEQFF; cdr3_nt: TGTGCCAGCAGCCAAGGGGACAGGGCGTTCTACAATGAGCAGTTCTTC
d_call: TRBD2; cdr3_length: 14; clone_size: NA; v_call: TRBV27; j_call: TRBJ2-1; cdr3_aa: CASNSAGVGNEQFF; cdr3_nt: TGTGCCAGCAATTCGGCGGGAGTCGGTAATGAGCAGTTCTTC
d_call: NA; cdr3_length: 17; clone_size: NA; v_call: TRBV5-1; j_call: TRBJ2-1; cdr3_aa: CASSLGLSLSSYNEQFF; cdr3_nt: TGCGCCAGCAGCTTGGGCCTGTCTCTGAGCTCCTACAATGAGCAGTTCTTC
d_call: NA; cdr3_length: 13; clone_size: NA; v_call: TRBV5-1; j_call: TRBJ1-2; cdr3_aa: CASSLGGNYGYTF; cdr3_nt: TGCGCCAGCAGCTTGGGAGGGAACTATGGCTACACCTTC
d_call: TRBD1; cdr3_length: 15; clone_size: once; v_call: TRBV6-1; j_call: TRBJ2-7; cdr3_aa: CASSERQGPSYEQYF; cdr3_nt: TGTGCCAGCAGTGAAAGACAGGGTCCGTCCTACGAGCAGTACTTC
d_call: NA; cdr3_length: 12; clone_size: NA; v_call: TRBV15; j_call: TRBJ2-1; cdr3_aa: CATSRDRVEQFF; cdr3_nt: TGTGCCACCAGCAGAGATCGCGTTGAGCAGTTCTTC
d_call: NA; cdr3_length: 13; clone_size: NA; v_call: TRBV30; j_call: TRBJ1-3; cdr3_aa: CAWRTGSGNTIYF; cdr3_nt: TGTGCCTGGAGGACAGGCTCTGGAAACACCATATATTTT
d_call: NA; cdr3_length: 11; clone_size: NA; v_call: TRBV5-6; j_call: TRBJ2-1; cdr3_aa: CASSLNYEQFF; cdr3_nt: TGTGCCAGCAGCTTAAACTATGAGCAGTTCTTC
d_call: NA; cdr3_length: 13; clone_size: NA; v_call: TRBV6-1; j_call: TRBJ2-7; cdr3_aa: CASSELGGGTQPF; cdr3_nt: TGTGCCAGCAGTGAATTAGGTGGAGGGACCCAACCTTTC
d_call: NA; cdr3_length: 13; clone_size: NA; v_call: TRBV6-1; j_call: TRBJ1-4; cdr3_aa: CASSPRGLEKLFF; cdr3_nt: TGTGCCAGCAGCCCCCGGGGCCTTGAAAAACTGTTTTTT
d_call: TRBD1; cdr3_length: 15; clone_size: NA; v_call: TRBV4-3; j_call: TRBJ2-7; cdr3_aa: CASSPQTGGPYEQYF; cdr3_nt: TGCGCCAGCAGCCCCCAGACAGGGGGGCCCTACGAGCAGTACTTC
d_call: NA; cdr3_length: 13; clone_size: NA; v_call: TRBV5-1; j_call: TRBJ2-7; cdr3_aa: CASSKGEAYEQYF; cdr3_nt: TGCGCCAGCAGCAAGGGGGAGGCCTACGAGCAGTACTTC
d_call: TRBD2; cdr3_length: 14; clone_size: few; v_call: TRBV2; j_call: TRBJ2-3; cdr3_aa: CASQLAGVTDTQYF; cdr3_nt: TGTGCCAGCCAGCTAGCGGGGGTCACAGATACGCAGTATTTT
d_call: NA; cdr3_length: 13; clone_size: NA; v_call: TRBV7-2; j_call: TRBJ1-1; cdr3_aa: CASSLAQLTEAFF; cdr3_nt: TGTGCCAGCAGCTTAGCCCAGCTCACTGAAGCTTTCTTT
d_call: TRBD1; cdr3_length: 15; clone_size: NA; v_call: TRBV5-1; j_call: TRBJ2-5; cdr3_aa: CASSLGGTGEETQYF; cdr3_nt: TGCGCCAGCAGCTTGGGTGGGACAGGGGAAGAGACCCAGTACTTC
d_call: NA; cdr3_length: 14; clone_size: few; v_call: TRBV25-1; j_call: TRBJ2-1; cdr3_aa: CASSDLELAGEQFF; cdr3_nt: TGTGCCAGTAGCGACCTGGAACTAGCAGGTGAGCAGTTCTTC